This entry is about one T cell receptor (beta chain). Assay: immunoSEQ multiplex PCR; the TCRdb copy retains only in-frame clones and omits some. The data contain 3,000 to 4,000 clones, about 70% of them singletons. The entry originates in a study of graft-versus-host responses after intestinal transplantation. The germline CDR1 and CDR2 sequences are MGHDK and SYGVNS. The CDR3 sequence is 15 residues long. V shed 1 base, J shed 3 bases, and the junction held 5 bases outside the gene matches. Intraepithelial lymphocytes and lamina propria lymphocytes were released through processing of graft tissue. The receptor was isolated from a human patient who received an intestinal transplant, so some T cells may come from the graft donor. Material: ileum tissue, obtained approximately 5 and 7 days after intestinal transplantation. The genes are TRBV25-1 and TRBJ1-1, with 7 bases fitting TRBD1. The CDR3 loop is CASSEFSTGDTEAFF. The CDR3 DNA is TGTGCCAGCAGTGAATTCTCAACAGGGGACACTGAAGCTTTCTTT.